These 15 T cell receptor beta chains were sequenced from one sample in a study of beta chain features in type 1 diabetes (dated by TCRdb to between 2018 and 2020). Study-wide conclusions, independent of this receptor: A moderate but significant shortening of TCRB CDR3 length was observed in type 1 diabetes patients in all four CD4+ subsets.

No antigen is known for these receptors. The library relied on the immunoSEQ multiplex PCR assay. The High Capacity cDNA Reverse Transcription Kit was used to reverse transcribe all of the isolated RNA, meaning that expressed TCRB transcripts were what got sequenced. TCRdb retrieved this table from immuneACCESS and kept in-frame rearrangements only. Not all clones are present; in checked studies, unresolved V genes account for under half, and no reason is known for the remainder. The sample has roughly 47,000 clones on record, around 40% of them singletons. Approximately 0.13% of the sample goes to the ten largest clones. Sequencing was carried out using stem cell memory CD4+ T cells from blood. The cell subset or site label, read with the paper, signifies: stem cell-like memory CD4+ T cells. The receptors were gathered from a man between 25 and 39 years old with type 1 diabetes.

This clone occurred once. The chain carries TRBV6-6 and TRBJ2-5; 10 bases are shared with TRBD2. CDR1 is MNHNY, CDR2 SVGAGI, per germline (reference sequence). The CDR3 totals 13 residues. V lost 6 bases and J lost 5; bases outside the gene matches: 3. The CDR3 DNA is TGTGCCAGCAGCCGTAGCGGGAGGGAGACCCAGTACTTC. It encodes CASSRSGRETQYF.

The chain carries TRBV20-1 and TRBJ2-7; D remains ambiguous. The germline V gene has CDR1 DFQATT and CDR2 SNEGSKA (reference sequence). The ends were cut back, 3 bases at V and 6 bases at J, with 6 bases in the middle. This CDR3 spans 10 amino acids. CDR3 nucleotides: TGCAGTGCTAGGTTCTTCGAGCAGTACTTC. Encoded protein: CSARFFEQYF.

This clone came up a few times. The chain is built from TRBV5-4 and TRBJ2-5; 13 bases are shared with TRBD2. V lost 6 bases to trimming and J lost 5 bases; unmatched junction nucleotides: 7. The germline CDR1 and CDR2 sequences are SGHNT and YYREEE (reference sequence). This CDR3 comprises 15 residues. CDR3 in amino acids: CASTRTSGSFETQYF. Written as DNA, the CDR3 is TGTGCCAGCACCAGGACTAGCGGGAGCTTTGAGACCCAGTACTTC. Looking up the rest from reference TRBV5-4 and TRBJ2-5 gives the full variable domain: ETGVTQSPTHLIKTRGQQVTLRCSSQSGHNTVSWYQQALGQGPQFIFQYYREEENGRGNFPPRFSGLQFPNYSSELNVNALELDDSALYLCASTRTSGSFETQYFGPGTRLLVL.

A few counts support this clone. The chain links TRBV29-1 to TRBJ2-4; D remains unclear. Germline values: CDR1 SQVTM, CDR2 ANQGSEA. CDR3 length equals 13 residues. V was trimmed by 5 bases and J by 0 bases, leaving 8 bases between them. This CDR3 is CSVISPAKNIQYF. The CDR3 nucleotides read TGCAGCGTTATATCTCCAGCCAAAAACATTCAGTACTTC.

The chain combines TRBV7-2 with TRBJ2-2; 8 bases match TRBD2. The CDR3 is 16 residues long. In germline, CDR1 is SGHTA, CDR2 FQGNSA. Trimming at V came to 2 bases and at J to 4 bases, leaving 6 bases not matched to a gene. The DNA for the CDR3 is TGTGCCAGCAGCTTACGATCACTAGCGGTCACCGGGGAGCTGTTTTTT. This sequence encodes CASSLRSLAVTGELFF.

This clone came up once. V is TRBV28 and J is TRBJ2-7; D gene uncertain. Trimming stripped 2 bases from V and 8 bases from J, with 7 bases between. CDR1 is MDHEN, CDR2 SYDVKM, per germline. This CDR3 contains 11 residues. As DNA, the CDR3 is TGTGCCAGCAGTTTAAGAAGCCAGCAGTACTTC. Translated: CASSLRSQQYF. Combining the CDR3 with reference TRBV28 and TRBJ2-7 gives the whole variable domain DVKVTQSSRYLVKRTGEKVFLECVQDMDHENMFWYRQDPGLGLRLIYFSYDVKMKEKGDIPEGYSVSREKKERFSLILESASTNQTSMYLCASSLRSQQYFGPGTRLTVT.

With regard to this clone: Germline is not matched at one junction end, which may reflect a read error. CDR3 sequence: CASSQEAGTGILYGQYF. The DNA of the CDR3 is TGCGCCAGCAGCCAAGAAGCCGGTACGGGGATCCTCTACGGGCAGTACTTC. The chain couples TRBV4-3 to TRBJ2-7; possibly TRBD2 for D (5 bases). Germline V gene data show CDR1 as LGHNA and CDR2 as YSLEER. CDR3 length: 17 residues.

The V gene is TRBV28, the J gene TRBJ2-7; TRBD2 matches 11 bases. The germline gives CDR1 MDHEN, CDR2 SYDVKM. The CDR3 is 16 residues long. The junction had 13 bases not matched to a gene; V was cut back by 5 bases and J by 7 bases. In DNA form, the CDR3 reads TGTGCCAGCAGTGCCTTTACTAGCGGGAGTTACGGGGAGCAGTACTTC. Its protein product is CASSAFTSGSYGEQYF.

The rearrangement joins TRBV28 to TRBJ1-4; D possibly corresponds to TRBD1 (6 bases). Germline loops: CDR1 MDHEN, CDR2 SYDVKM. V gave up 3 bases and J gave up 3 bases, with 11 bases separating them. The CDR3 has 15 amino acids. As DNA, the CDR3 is TGTGCCAGCAGTTTTACAGGGTTGGCTAATGAAAAACTGTTTTTT. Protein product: CASSFTGLANEKLFF.

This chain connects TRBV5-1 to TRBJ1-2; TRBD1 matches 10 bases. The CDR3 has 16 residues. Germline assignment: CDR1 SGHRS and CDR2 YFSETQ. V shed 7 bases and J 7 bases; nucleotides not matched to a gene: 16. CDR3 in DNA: TGCGCCAGCCGATCGGTGACAGGGGGCGCCCGGAGTGGCTACACCTTC. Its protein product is CASRSVTGGARSGYTF.

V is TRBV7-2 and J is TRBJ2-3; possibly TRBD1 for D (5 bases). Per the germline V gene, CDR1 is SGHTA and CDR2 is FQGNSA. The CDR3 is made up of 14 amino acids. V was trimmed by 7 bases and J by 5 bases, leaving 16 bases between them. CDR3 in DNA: TGTGCCAGCACCATCCAGGGATCCGAAGATACGCAGTATTTT. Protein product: CASTIQGSEDTQYF.

CDR3 sequence (DNA): TGTGCCAGCAGGTGGGGAGTGAACACTGAAGCTTTCTTT. Encoded protein: CASRWGVNTEAFF. The chain couples TRBV11-2 to TRBJ1-1; D unresolved. The germline V gene has CDR1 SGHAT and CDR2 FQNNGV. CDR3 length: 13 amino acids. Trimming stripped 6 bases from V and 0 bases from J, with 8 bases between.

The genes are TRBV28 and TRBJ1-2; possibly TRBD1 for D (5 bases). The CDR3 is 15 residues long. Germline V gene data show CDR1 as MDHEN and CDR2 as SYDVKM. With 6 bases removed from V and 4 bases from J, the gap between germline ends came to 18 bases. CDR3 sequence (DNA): TGTGCCAGCAGCCCTACCACCAGGACATTCTATGGCTACACCTTC. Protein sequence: CASSPTTRTFYGYTF.

The CDR3 DNA reads TGCGCCAGCAGCAACCGGGACAGGGAATTGGGGGAGCAGTACTTC. Protein: CASSNRDRELGEQYF. The rearrangement links TRBV5-1 to TRBJ2-7; 9 bases match TRBD1. The CDR3 runs to 15 residues. The ends lost 4 bases at V and 7 bases at J; junction bases unmatched: 12. Per the germline V gene, CDR1 is SGHRS and CDR2 is YFSETQ.

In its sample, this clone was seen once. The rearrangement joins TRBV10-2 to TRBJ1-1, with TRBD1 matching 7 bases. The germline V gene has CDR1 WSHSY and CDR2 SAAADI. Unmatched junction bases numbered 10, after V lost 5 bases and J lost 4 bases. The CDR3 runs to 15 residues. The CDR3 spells CASSKAQGVGTEAFF. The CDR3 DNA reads TGCGCCAGCAGTAAAGCCCAGGGGGTTGGCACTGAAGCTTTCTTT.